The clone carrying this T cell receptor beta chain was seen repeatedly, ten times or more. Researchers made TCR beta libraries by using iRepertoire HTBI primers and running Arm-PCR on CDR3 regions. In TCRdb, the multiplex PCR reads were re-called with MiXCR into one record per CDR3 protein. The sample includes about half a million distinct CDR3 sequences, approximately 12% of them seen just once. These data belong to a study of regulatory T cells in long-lasting Graves disease. The sample's time point: newly diagnosed GD, antithyroid drugs for less than 3 months. Isolated PBMC RNA provided the starting material for the TCR library. The same data also went into a second study, on T cells in Graves' hyperthyroidism and ophthalmopathy.

The sample in question was peripheral blood mononuclear cells (PBMCs), obtained at new diagnosis, from a patient treated with antithyroid drugs. The sequence derives from a woman aged 25 to 39 with Graves disease.

This CDR3 reads CASSLRNSKYNEQFF. As DNA, the CDR3 is TGTGCCAGCAGCCTCAGAAATTCCAAGTACAATGAGCAGTTCTTC. The J gene is TRBJ2-1, the V gene TRBV11-3; D unresolved. V lost 5 bases to trimming and J lost 4 bases, with 15 bases between them. CDR3 length: 15 residues. In germline, CDR1 is SGHNT, CDR2 YENEEA.